The next 18 T cell receptor beta chains were all read from a single sample in a study of control samples from healthy donors and cancer patients. TCRdb's table, derived via immunoSEQ multiplex PCR, lists solely in-frame clones and lacks some. The sample shows more than 90,000 clones, 80% to 90% of them seen only once. Specimen: blood. Every receptor here comes from a man aged 30 to 45 in good health.

This rearrangement joins TRBV9 to TRBJ2-3; D might be TRBD1 (5 bases). The length of the CDR3 is 15 residues. Trimming removed 4 bases at V and 2 bases at J, with 14 bases between. The germline gives CDR1 SGDLS, CDR2 YYNGEE. CDR3 in amino acids: CASSPAGHHTDTQYF. The CDR3, as DNA: TGTGCCAGCAGCCCAGCCGGACACCACACAGATACGCAGTATTTT.

The V and J genes are TRBV10-3 and TRBJ1-1; TRBD1 is a possible D gene (6 bases). Germline CDR1 and CDR2: ENHRY and SYGVKD. V was pared by 4 bases and J by 5 bases, with 23 bases between. The CDR3 is made up of 17 amino acids. Written as DNA, the CDR3 is TGTGCCATCAGTGGTCAGGGGACGGACCCCCGGGGGACTGAAGCTTTCTTT. Protein: CAISGQGTDPRGTEAFF.

V is TRBV6-5 and J is TRBJ2-7; maybe TRBD2 (7 bases). The CDR3 sequence is 15 residues long. V was trimmed by 6 bases and J by 7 bases, leaving 22 bases between them. Per the germline V gene, CDR1 is MNHEY and CDR2 is SVGAGI. The CDR3 reads CASSAGATRGGEQYF. The CDR3 region has the DNA TGTGCCAGCAGCGCGGGGGCGACCCGGGGTGGGGAGCAGTACTTC.

This chain links TRBV27 with TRBJ2-1; the D gene is possibly TRBD1 (5 bases). The germline gives CDR1 MNHEY, CDR2 SMNVEV (reference sequence). The V and J ends lost 6 bases and 4 bases respectively, with 16 bases between them. The CDR3 covers 15 residues. The CDR3 loop reads CASRWGMAEYNEQFF. CDR3 DNA: TGTGCCAGCAGGTGGGGCATGGCTGAGTACAATGAGCAGTTCTTC.

This clone was detected only a few times. The chain uses TRBV30 and TRBJ1-2; a possible D gene is TRBD1 (5 bases). Trimming took 5 bases from V and 8 from J, leaving 21 bases between them. Germline CDR1 is GTSNPN and CDR2 is SVGIG (reference sequence). The CDR3 has 14 amino acids. CDR3 coding DNA: TGTGCCTGGGCCCCCCCCCAGGGCGTTATGGGCTACACCTTC. As protein: CAWAPPQGVMGYTF.

The V gene is TRBV3-1 (or the pseudogene TRBV3-2), the J gene TRBJ1-5; no clear D. CDR3 length: 12 residues. The V end lost 3 bases, the J end lost 3 bases, and 3 bases lay between the germline ends. CDR1 is LGHDT, CDR2 YNNKEL, per germline (reference sequence). This CDR3 is CASSQVNQPQHF. The CDR3 bases are TGTGCCAGCAGCCAGGTCAATCAGCCCCAGCATTTT.

This clone occurred once. V gene TRBV6-5 combines with J gene TRBJ2-2; D gene unclear. This CDR3 region has 13 residues. CDR1 is MNHEY and CDR2 is SVGAGI in the germline V gene. V was clipped by 2 bases and J by 6 bases, with 7 bases between them. CDR3 protein: CASSYLNAGELFF. The CDR3 region has the DNA TGTGCCAGCAGTTACCTTAACGCCGGGGAGCTGTTTTTT.

The rearrangement uses TRBV9 and TRBJ1-3; TRBD1 might be the D (5 bases). Germline lookup yields CDR1 SGDLS and CDR2 YYNGEE. The CDR3 spans 15 residues. Between the trimmed V and J ends, which lost 3 bases and 1 base, there was a span of 11 bases. CDR3 DNA: TGTGCCAGCAGCGAGGGGCCGGGATCTGGAAACACCATATATTTT. It specifies CASSEGPGSGNTIYF.

This clone was detected only once. The chain couples TRBV15 to TRBJ1-5; D is ambiguous. Trimming took off 6 bases at V and 2 bases at J, with 11 bases between the two ends. The length of the CDR3 is 14 residues. The germline V gene has CDR1 LNHNV and CDR2 YYDKDF (reference sequence). CDR3 sequence reads: CATSSRQRNQPQHF. CDR3 nucleotides: TGTGCCACCAGTTCTCGGCAGCGCAATCAGCCCCAGCATTTT.

V gene TRBV20-1 combines with J gene TRBJ1-2, with D possibly matching TRBD1 (5 bases). Looked up from germline, CDR1 is DFQATT and CDR2 is SNEGSKA (reference sequence). V lost 3 bases, J lost 6 bases, and 11 bases lay in between. CDR3 length: 12 residues. CDR3 sequence: CSASSGPDGYTF. CDR3 bases: TGCAGTGCTAGTTCGGGACCGGATGGCTACACCTTC.

The chain carries TRBV27 and TRBJ1-4, with 8 bases identical to TRBD1. Germline values: CDR1 MNHEY, CDR2 SMNVEV (reference sequence). Losses at the gene ends were 3 bases for V and 7 bases for J; bases not matched to a gene: 1. The length of the CDR3 is 13 residues. CDR3 nucleotides: TGTGCCAGCAGTTTCAGGGGGCTTGAAAAACTGTTTTTT. Translation gives CASSFRGLEKLFF. Drawing the rest from reference TRBV27 and TRBJ1-4, the complete variable domain is EAQVTQNPRYLITVTGKKLTVTCSQNMNHEYMSWYRQDPGLGLRQIYYSMNVEVTDKGDVPEGYKVSRKEKRNFPLILESPSPNQTSLYFCASSFRGLEKLFFGSGTQLSVL.

The rearrangement links TRBV28 to TRBJ2-1; a weak D match, TRBD1 (5 bases). The CDR3 runs to 15 residues. Trimming removed 4 bases from V and 7 bases from J, with 17 bases in between. CDR1 and CDR2 (germline): MDHEN, SYDVKM. In nucleotides, the CDR3 is TGTGCCAGCAGTTCGCAGGGTAAAGGGGAAAATGAGCAGTTCTTC. Translating it yields CASSSQGKGENEQFF.

The chain employs TRBV5-1 and TRBJ2-2, with a weak D call TRBD2 (5 bases). The germline V and J ends were trimmed by 3 bases and 1 base, with 10 bases remaining between them. In germline, CDR1 is SGHRS, CDR2 YFSETQ. The CDR3 loop spans 15 amino acids. The CDR3 loop reads CASSSGAGNTGELFF. As DNA, the CDR3 is TGCGCCAGCAGCTCCGGCGCGGGGAACACCGGGGAGCTGTTTTTT.

J is TRBJ2-6 and V is TRBV7-3; tentatively, D is TRBD1 or TRBD2 (6 bases each). The V end was cut by 7 bases, the J end by 0 bases, with 13 bases between. CDR1 and CDR2 from the germline V gene are SGHTA and FQGTGA. This CDR3 is built from 16 residues. CDR3 DNA sequence: TGTGCCAGCACACGGGGGCCCCGCTCTGGGGCCAACGTCCTGACTTTC. Translation gives CASTRGPRSGANVLTF.

The chain joins TRBV4-1 to TRBJ2-3; the match to TRBD2 covers 7 bases. Germline CDR1 is MGHRA and CDR2 is YSYEKL. The CDR3 is 13 amino acids. The trim removed 5 bases at V and 5 bases at J, leaving 4 bases unmatched. The CDR3 DNA reads TGCGCCAGCAGCGAATGGGGGGGAGATACGCAGTATTTT. Translated: CASSEWGGDTQYF.

The chain links TRBV28 to TRBJ1-2; D not resolved. Germline CDR1 is MDHEN and CDR2 is SYDVKM. The CDR3 extends over 12 amino acids. V lost 2 bases and J 8 bases, leaving 9 bases between the germline ends. The CDR3 nucleotides read TGTGCCAGCAGTTTAATGGTAGCGGGCTACACCTTC. The encoded protein is CASSLMVAGYTF.

This clone was picked up one time. CDR3 sequence reads: CASSAHGGSSYNEQFF. The CDR3 DNA reads TGTGCCAGCAGCGCTCACGGGGGGAGCTCCTACAATGAGCAGTTCTTC. V usage is TRBV9 and J usage is TRBJ2-1, with 7 bases identical to TRBD2. After removal of 3 bases from V and 0 bases from J, the junction contained 6 bases not matched to a gene. CDR1 and CDR2 (germline): SGDLS, YYNGEE. There are 16 residues in the CDR3.

This chain joins TRBV5-5 and TRBJ2-3; D unresolved. The CDR3 totals 14 residues. Trimming shortened V by 5 bases and J by 0 bases, and 10 bases separated the two germline ends. Germline CDR1 is SGHKS and CDR2 is YYEKEE (reference sequence). CDR3 bases: TGTGCCAGCAGTCCGGTGGGCAGCACAGATACGCAGTATTTT. Translation gives CASSPVGSTDTQYF. Full variable domain (rest looked up from reference TRBV5-5 and TRBJ2-3): DAGVTQSPTHLIKTRGQQVTLRCSPISGHKSVSWYQQVLGQGPQFIFQYYEKEERGRGNFPDRFSARQFPNYSSELNVNALLLGDSALYLCASSPVGSTDTQYFGPGTRLTVL.